This TCR beta chain was observed in a study of beta chain features in type 1 diabetes. Study-level findings and limits: VDJ junctions from patients with type 1 diabetes contained fewer insertions and more deletions. In comparison with healthy donors, patients had naive, central memory and Treg TCRB repertoires that appeared more similar.

Isolated RNA was reverse transcribed in full, so expressed TCRB transcripts were sequenced. Assay: immunoSEQ multiplex PCR; the TCRdb copy retains only in-frame clones and omits some. The sample has about 360,000 clones; over 9.5% are singletons. Only a few counts were recorded for this clone. Its target is unknown. The germline CDR1 and CDR2 sequences are MDHEN and SYDVKM. V was shortened by 3 bases and J by 3 bases, with 11 bases between the two germline ends. The CDR3 is 14 amino acids. This TCR was sampled from a man aged 18 to 29 in good health. The chain has TRBV28 and TRBJ1-1; no clear D gene. Material for sequencing was naive CD4+ T cells from blood. DNA of the CDR3: TGTGCCAGCAGTTTGGAGGGCGGGTACACTGAAGCTTTCTTT. This encodes CASSLEGGYTEAFF.